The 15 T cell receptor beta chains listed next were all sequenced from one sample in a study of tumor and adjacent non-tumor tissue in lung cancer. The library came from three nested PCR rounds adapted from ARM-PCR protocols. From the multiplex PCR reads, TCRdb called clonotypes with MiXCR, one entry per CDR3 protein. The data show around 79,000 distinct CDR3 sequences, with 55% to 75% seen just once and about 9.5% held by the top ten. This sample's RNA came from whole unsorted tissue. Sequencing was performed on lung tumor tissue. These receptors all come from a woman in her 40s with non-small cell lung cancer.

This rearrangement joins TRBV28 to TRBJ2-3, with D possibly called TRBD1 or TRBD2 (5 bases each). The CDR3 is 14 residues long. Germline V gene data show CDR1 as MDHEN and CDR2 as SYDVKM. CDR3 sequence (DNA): TGTACGAGCAGCTACACGCCCGGGACCCCTACGCAGTATTTT. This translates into CTSSYTPGTPTQYF.

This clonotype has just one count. This CDR3 is CASSRTASANCVYTF. The CDR3 DNA follows: TGTGCCAGCAGTCGGACAGCCTCAGCTAACTGTGTCTACACCTTC. The chain links TRBV6-5 to TRBJ1-2; perhaps TRBD1 as D (6 bases). The V and J ends lost 5 bases and 10 bases respectively, with 23 bases between them. Germline V gives CDR1 MNHEY, CDR2 SVGAGI. The CDR3 is 15 amino acids.

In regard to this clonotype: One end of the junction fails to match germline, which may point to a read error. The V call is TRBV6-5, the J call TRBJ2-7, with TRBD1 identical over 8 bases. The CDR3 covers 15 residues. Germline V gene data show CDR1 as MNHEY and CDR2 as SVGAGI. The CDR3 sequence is CGSSLRQGLGYEEYF. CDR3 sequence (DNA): TGTGGCAGCAGTCTAAGACAGGGGCTTGGCTACGAGGAGTACTTC.

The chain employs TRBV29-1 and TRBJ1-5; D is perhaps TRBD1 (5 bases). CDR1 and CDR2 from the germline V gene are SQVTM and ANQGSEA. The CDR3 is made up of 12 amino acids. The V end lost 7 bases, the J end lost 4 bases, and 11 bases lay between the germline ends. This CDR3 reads CSAGTGNQPQHF. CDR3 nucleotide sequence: TGCAGCGCTGGAACAGGAAATCAGCCCCAGCATTTT.

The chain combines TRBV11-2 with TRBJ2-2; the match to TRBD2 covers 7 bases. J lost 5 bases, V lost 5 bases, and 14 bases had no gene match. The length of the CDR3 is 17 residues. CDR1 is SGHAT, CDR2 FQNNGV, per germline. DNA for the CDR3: TGTGCCAGCAGCCCCCCTACTAGCGTGAGCTCAACCGGGGAGCTGTTTTTT. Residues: CASSPPTSVSSTGELFF.

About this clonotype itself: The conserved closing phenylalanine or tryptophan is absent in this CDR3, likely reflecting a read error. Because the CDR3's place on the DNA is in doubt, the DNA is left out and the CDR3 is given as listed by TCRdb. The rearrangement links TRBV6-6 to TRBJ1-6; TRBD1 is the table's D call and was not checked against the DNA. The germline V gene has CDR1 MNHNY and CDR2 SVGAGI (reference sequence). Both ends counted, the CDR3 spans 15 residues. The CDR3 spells CASSLRTREYSPLQL.

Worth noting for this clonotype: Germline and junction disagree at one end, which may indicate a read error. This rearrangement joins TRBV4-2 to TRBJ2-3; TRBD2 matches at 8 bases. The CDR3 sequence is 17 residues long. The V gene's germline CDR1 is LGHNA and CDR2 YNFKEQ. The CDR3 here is CASNQDVQRGLPDTQYF. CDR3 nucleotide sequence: TGTGCCAGCAACCAAGATGTACAGCGGGGGCTCCCAGATACGCAGTATTTT.

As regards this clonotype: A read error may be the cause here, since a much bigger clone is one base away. The CDR3 reads CSAPGELGFETQYF. The CDR3 DNA follows: TGCAGTGCCCCGGGGGAGTTGGGATTTGAGACCCAGTACTTC. The genes are TRBV20-1 and TRBJ2-5, with D perhaps TRBD2 (6 bases). Trimming took 6 bases from V and 5 from J, leaving 19 bases between them. Germline V CDR1 and CDR2: DFQATT, SNEGSKA (reference sequence). The CDR3 extends over 14 amino acids.

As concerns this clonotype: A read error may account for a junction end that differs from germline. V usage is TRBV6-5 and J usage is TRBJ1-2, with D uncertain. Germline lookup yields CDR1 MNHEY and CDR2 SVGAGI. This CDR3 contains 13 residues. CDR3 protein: CASSYSWRRPNTF. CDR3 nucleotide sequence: TGTGCTAGCAGTTACTCGTGGCGGCGGCCTAACACCTTC.

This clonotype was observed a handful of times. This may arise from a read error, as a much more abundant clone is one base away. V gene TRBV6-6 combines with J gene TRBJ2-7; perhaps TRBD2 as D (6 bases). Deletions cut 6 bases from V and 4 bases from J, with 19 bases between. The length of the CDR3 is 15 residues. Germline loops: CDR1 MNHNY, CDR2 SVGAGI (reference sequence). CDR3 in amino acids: CASSLSTGRGYEQYF. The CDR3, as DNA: TGTGCCAGCAGCCTTTCGACGGGACGGGGGTACGAGCAGTACTTC.

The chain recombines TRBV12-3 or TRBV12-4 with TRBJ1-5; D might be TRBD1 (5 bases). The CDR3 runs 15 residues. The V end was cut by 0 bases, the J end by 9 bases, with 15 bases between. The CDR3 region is CASSLAWGSNGPQHF. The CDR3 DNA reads TGTGCCAGCAGTTTAGCGTGGGGGTCCAATGGGCCCCAGCATTTT.

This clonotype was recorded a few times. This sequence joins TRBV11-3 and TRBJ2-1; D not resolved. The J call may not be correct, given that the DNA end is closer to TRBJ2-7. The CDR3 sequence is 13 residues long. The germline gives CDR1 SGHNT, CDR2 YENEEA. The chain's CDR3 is CASSLAQVNEQYF. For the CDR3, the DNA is TGTGCCAGCAGCTTAGCCCAGGTTAATGAGCAGTACTTC.

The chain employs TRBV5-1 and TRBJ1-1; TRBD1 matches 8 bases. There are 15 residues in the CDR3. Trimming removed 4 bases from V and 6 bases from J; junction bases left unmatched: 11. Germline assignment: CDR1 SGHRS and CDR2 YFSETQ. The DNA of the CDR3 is TGCGCCAGCAGCACGCAGACAGGGGTAATTTCTGAAGCTTTCTTT. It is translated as CASSTQTGVISEAFF.

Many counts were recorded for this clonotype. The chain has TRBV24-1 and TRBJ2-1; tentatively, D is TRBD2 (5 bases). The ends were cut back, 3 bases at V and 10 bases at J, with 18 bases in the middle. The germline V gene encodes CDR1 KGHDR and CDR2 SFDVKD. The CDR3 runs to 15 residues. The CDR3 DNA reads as TGTGCCACCAGTGATACCCGGTTAGGCCCGGGGGAGCAGTTCTTC. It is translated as CATSDTRLGPGEQFF.

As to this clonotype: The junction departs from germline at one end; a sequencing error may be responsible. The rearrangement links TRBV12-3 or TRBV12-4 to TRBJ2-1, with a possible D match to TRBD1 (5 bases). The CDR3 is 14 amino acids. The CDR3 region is CVSSLLGPNNEQLF. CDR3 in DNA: TGTGTCAGCAGTTTACTGGGGCCAAACAACGAGCAGCTCTTC.